Presented here are 6 T cell receptor beta chains from one specimen sequenced in a study of spatial heterogeneity in lung cancer. Time point of the sample: sample taken at primary tumor resection. A single record per CDR3 protein comes from TCRdb applying MiXCR to the 5' RACE reads. Of 9,000 to 10,000 distinct CDR3 sequences detected, about 13% appear once; the ten largest clones hold roughly 13%. General study results and limits: Counts that tracked tumor mutation counts were those of expanded intratumoral alpha and beta TCRs.

No cognate antigen is known for these TCRs. The material was lung tumor tissue, obtained at surgery. These receptors all come from a male donor with early-stage non-small cell lung cancer.

This clonotype appeared many times. This beta chain slipped into a library made for alpha chains as a stray read, so its size is not meaningful. The chain recombines TRBV5-1 with TRBJ1-1; D unresolved. Trimming cost V 1 base and J 5 bases, with 9 bases left between them. Germline V CDR1 and CDR2: SGHRS, YFSETQ. The CDR3 has 13 residues. CDR3 DNA: TGCGCCAGCAGCTTGTCGTATGGGACTGAAGCTTTCTTT. It encodes CASSLSYGTEAFF. Full variable domain (rest looked up from reference TRBV5-1 and TRBJ1-1): KAGVTQTPRYLIKTRGQQVTLSCSPISGHRSVSWYQQTPGQGLQFLFEYFSETQRNKGNFPGRFSGRQFSNSRSEMNVSTLELGDSALYLCASSLSYGTEAFFGQGTRLTVV.

This clonotype was seen at least ten times. Within a library made for alpha chains, this beta chain is off target, and its count is uninformative. The rearrangement links TRBV15 to TRBJ2-5; TRBD2 agrees at 10 bases. V gave up 2 bases and J gave up 3 bases; unmatched junction bases: 6. This CDR3 contains 16 residues. Germline loops: CDR1 LNHNV, CDR2 YYDKDF (reference sequence). CDR3 sequence reads: CATSRWTSGAKETQYF. The CDR3 bases are TGTGCCACCAGCAGATGGACTAGCGGAGCAAAAGAGACCCAGTACTTC.

This clonotype came up a few times. Little can be read into the size of this beta chain, an off-target read in a library designed for alpha chains. The chain employs TRBV9 and TRBJ2-3; TRBD2 is a possible D gene (5 bases). Germline lookup yields CDR1 SGDLS and CDR2 YYNGEE. CDR3 length equals 16 residues. The V end was cut by 0 bases, the J end by 7 bases, with 18 bases between. For the CDR3, the DNA is TGTGCCAGCAGCGTAGGGGAGACCCTTCACATAAATACGCAGTATTTT. This codes for CASSVGETLHINTQYF.

This clonotype appeared many times. Because the library targeted alpha chains, this beta chain is an off-target read whose size means little. This sequence joins TRBV5-4 and TRBJ2-1; 11 nucleotides agree with TRBD2. V dropped 3 bases and J dropped 9; count of bases not matched to a gene: 8. Germline V gene sequence: CDR1 SGHNT, CDR2 YYREEE (reference sequence). CDR3 length: 15 amino acids. CDR3 in amino acids: CASSSLLAGEGEQFF. The DNA of the CDR3 is TGTGCCAGCAGCTCTTTACTAGCGGGAGAGGGTGAGCAGTTCTTC.

This clonotype appeared many times. This beta chain slipped into a library made for alpha chains as a stray read, so its size is not meaningful. This rearrangement joins TRBV20-1 to TRBJ1-6; no clear D gene. V lost 1 base to trimming and J lost 5 bases, with 15 bases between them. Germline V gene lookup returns CDR1 DFQATT and CDR2 SNEGSKA (reference sequence). The length of the CDR3 is 16 residues. This chain's CDR3 is CSARATGSRDNSPLHF. The CDR3 region has the DNA TGCAGTGCTAGAGCCACCGGGTCCCGGGATAATTCACCCCTCCACTTT.

This clonotype was counted many times. This beta chain is an off-target read within a library intended for alpha chains, so its frequency means little. V gene TRBV29-1 combines with J gene TRBJ2-1, with TRBD2 matching over 9 bases. CDR1 and CDR2 from the germline V gene are SQVTM and ANQGSEA. The CDR3 sequence is 14 residues long. Trimming at V came to 2 bases and at J to 6 bases, leaving 5 bases not matched to a gene. The CDR3 protein is CSVEPSSGTNEQFF. Here the CDR3 DNA reads TGCAGCGTTGAACCTTCTAGCGGGACCAATGAGCAGTTCTTC.